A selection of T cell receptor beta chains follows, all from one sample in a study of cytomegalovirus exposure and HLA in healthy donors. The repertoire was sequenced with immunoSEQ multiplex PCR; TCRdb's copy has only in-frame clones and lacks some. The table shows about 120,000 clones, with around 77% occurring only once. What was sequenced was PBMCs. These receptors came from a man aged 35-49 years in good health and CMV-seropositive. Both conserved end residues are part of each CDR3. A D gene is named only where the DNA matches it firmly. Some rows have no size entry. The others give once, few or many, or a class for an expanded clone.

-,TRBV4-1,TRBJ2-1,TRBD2,CASSPAASGGAGEQFF,TGCGCCAGCAGCCCGGCGGCTAGCGGGGGGGCTGGTGAGCAGTTCTTC
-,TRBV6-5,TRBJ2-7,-,CASSYGSRGYEQYF,TGTGCCAGCAGTTACGGATCCAGGGGCTACGAGCAGTACTTC
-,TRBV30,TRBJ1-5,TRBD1,CAWSRDRGLDSNQPQHF,TGTGCCTGGAGCAGGGACAGGGGGCTGGATAGCAATCAGCCCCAGCATTTT
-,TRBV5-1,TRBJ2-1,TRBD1,CASSIDRGTYNEQFF,TGCGCCAGCAGCATCGACAGGGGGACTTACAATGAGCAGTTCTTC
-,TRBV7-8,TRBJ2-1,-,CASSFNREKQFF,TGTGCCAGCAGCTTTAACCGGGAGAAGCAGTTCTTC
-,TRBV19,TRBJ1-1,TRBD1,CASRRDRVAQNTEAFF,TGTGCCAGTAGGCGGGACAGGGTCGCTCAAAACACTGAAGCTTTCTTT
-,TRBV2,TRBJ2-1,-,CASSESEDNEQFF,TGTGCCAGCAGTGAGTCAGAGGACAATGAGCAGTTCTTC
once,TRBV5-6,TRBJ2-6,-,CASNRRGSGANVLTF,TGTGCCAGTAATAGAAGGGGATCTGGGGCCAACGTCCTGACTTTC
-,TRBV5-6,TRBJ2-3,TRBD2,CASLRGGGTDTQYF,TGTGCCAGCCTTCGGGGGGGAGGAACAGATACGCAGTATTTT
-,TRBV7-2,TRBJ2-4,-,CASSSELGTGKNIQYF,TGTGCCAGCAGCTCAGAACTAGGCACGGGCAAAAACATTCAGTACTTC
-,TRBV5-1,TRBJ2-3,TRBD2,CASSPGGPVDTQYF,TGCGCCAGCAGCCCGGGGGGGCCCGTAGATACGCAGTATTTT
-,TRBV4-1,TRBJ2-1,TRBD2,CASSLTSGGFNEQFF,TGCGCCAGCAGTCTAACTAGCGGGGGTTTCAATGAGCAGTTCTTC
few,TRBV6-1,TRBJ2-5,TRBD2,CASSEAVAGGEETQYF,TGTGCCAGCAGTGAGGCGGTAGCGGGGGGGGAAGAGACCCAGTACTTC
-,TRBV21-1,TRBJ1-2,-,CASSKRGRGFLYGYTF,TGTGCCAGCAGCAAACGTGGCAGGGGATTTCTCTATGGCTACACCTTC
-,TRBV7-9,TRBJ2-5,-,CASSLRPTRAYEETQYF,TGTGCCAGCAGCCTTAGGCCCACTAGAGCGTACGAGGAGACCCAGTACTTC
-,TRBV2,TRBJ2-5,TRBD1,CASSGTGATQETQYF,TGTGCCAGCAGTGGGACAGGGGCTACTCAAGAGACCCAGTACTTC
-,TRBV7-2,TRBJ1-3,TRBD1,CASSTGQALSGNTIYF,TGTGCCAGCAGCACAGGACAGGCTCTTTCGGGAAACACCATATATTTT
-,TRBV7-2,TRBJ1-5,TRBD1,CASSFTGQGRHQPQHF,TGTGCCAGCAGCTTTACTGGACAGGGAAGGCACCAGCCCCAGCATTTT
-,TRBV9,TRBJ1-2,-,CASSISGERNYGYTF,TGTGCCAGCAGCATCTCCGGGGAACGGAACTATGGCTACACCTTC
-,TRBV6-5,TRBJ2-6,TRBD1,CASSRDRAGANVLTF,TGTGCCAGCTCCCGGGACAGGGCCGGGGCCAACGTCCTGACTTTC
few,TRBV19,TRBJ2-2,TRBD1,CASSTGFNTGELFF,TGTGCCAGTTCGACAGGGTTTAACACCGGGGAGCTGTTTTTT
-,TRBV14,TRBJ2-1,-,CASSRGMVGYNEQFF,TGTGCCAGCAGTCGGGGTATGGTAGGGTACAATGAGCAGTTCTTC
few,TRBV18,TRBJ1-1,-,CASSPYRGIENTEAFF,TGTGCCAGCTCACCTTACCGCGGGATTGAGAACACTGAAGCTTTCTTT
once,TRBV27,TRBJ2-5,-,CASSLLGGNQETQYF,TGTGCCAGCAGTTTATTAGGGGGAAACCAAGAGACCCAGTACTTC
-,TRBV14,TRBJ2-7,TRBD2,CASSQLKFLAGGFYEQYF,TGTGCCAGCAGCCAGCTAAAATTCCTAGCGGGGGGCTTCTACGAGCAGTACTTC
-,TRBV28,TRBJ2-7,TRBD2,CASSYVAGGKDEQYF,TGTGCCAGCAGTTACGTAGCGGGGGGGAAGGACGAGCAGTACTTC
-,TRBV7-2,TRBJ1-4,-,CASSLVSVATNEKLFF,TGTGCCAGCAGCTTAGTTAGCGTGGCAACTAATGAAAAACTGTTTTTT
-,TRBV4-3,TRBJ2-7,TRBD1,CASSQGTQGNEQYF,TGCGCCAGCAGCCAAGGAACACAGGGGAACGAGCAGTACTTC
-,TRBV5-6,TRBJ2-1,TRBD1,CASSPGQFYNEQFF,TGTGCCAGCAGCCCGGGACAGTTCTACAATGAGCAGTTCTTC